The present T cell receptor beta chain was sequenced within a study of a mutant IDH1 vaccine in newly diagnosed glioma. On the study more broadly: Scheduled for weeks 1, 3, 5, 7, 11, 15, 19 and 23, eight vaccinations were given to patients. Patients were pretreated with radiotherapy, temozolomide, or both, mostly both. The sex distribution of treated patients was roughly 62% male and around 40% female, with a mean age of 40.4 years. Notes on the study in general: Whatever changes occurred in top peripheral T cell clonotypes seemed unrelated to pseudoprogression.

As concerns this clone: Its target is unknown.

TCRdb's table, derived via immunoSEQ multiplex PCR, lists solely in-frame clones and lacks some. Counted here are tens of thousands of clones, around 85% occurring once; the ten biggest clones make up around 1.8%. V lost 8 bases and J lost 6, with 19 bases in between. Germline CDR1 is MNHEY and CDR2 is SMNVEV (reference sequence). The CDR3 runs to 15 residues. Time point meaning: week 5, during vaccination. Every vaccination contained 300 ug of the mutant IDH1 20-mer peptide and was paired with topical imiquimod. The genes are TRBV27 and TRBJ2-2, with a weak D call TRBD2 (6 bases). The TCR sequence derives from a man aged 35 to 55 with glioma. The material sequenced was PBMCs, taken from a glioma patient whose treatment included an IDH1 peptide vaccine. CDR3 coding DNA: TGTGCCAGCCGGAGTACCGGGAGTACCCCCGGGGAGCTGTTTTTT. Translation gives CASRSTGSTPGELFF.